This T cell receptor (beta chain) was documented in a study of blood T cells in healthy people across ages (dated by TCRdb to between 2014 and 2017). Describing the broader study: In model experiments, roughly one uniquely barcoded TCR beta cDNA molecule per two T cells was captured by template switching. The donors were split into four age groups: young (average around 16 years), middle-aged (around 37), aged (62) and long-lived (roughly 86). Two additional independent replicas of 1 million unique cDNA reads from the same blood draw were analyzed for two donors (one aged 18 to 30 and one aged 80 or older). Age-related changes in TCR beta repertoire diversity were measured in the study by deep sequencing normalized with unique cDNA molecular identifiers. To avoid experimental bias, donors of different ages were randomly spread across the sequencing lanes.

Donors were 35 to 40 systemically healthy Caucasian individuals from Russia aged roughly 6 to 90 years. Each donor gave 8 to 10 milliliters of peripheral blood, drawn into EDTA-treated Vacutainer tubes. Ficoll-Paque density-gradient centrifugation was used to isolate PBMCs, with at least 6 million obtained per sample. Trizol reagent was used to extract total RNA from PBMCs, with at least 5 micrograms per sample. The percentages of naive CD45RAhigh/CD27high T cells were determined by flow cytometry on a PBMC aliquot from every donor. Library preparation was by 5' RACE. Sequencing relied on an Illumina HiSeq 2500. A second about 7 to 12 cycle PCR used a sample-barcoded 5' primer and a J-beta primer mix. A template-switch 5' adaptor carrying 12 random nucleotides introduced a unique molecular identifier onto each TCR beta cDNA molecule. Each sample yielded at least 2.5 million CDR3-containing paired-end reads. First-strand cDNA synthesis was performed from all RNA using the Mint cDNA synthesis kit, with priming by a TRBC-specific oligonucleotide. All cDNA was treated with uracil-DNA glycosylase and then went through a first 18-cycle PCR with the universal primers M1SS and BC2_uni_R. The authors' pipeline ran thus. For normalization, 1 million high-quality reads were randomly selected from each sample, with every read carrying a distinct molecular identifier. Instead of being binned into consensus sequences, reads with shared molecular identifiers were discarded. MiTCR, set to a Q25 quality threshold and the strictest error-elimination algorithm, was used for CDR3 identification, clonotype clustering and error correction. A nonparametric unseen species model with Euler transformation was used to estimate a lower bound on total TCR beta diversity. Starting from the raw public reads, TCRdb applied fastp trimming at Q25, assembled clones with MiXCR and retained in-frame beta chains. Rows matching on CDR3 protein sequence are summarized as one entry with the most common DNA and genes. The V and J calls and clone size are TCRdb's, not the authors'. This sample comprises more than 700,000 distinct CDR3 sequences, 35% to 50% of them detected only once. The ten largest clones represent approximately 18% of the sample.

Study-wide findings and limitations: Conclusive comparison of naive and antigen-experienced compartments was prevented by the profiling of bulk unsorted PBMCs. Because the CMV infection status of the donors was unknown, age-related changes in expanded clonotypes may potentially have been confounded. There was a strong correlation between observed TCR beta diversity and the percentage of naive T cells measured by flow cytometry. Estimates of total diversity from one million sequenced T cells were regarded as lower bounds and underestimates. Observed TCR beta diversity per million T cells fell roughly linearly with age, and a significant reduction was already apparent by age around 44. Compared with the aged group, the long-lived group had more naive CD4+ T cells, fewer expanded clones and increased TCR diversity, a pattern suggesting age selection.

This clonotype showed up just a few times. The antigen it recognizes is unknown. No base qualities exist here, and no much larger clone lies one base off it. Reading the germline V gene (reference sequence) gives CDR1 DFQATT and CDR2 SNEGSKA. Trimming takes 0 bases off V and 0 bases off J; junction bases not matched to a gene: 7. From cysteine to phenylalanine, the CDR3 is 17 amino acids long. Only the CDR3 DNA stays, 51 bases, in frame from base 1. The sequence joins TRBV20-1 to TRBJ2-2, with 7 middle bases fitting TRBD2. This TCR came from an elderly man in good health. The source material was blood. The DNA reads TGCAGTGCTAGAGATCTGGTCGGGAGGACGAACACCGGGGAGCTGTTTTTT. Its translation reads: CSARDLVGRTNTGELFF.